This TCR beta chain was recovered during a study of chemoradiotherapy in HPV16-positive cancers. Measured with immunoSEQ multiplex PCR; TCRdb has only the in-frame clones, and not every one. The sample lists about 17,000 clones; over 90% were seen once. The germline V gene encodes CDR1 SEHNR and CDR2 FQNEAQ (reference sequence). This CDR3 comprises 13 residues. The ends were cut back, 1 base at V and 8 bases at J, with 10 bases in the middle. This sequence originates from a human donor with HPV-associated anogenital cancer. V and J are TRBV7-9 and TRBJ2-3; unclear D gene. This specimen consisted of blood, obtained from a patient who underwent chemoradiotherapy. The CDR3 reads CASSLGTLGTQYF. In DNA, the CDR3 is TGTGCCAGCAGCTTAGGGACGTTGGGTACGCAGTATTTT.